Shown below are 15 T cell receptor beta chains from a single sample sequenced in a study of blood T cell repertoires in COVID-19. TCRdb's copy holds only in-frame clones and misses some; the assay was immunoSEQ multiplex PCR. This repertoire shows roughly 120,000 clones, about 85% found once; its top ten account for less than 3.5%. Material: peripheral blood. The receptors derive from a woman older than 75 with COVID-19, enrolled during active disease.

The V gene is TRBV19, the J gene TRBJ2-3, with TRBD2 identical over 11 bases. The V gene end was trimmed by 5 bases and the J gene end by 3 bases; junction bases not matched to a gene: 10. The CDR3 has 17 amino acids. Germline V CDR1 and CDR2: LNHDA, SQIVND (reference sequence). CDR3 loop: CASSELAGVKGTDTQYF. The CDR3 DNA is TGTGCCAGTAGTGAACTAGCGGGAGTGAAGGGGACAGATACGCAGTATTTT.

The chain is built from TRBV15 and TRBJ2-5, with 8 bases aligning to TRBD2. V shed 0 bases, J shed 4 bases, and the junction held 4 bases outside the gene matches. Germline V CDR1 and CDR2: LNHNV, YYDKDF (reference sequence). The CDR3 runs to 15 residues. The CDR3 is CATSRDPGTRETQYF. CDR3 coding DNA: TGTGCCACCAGCAGAGATCCAGGGACTAGAGAGACCCAGTACTTC.

This chain uses TRBV9 with TRBJ2-1, with 16 nucleotides matching TRBD2. With 4 bases clipped from V and 8 bases from J, the junction kept 9 bases outside the gene matches. CDR1 is SGDLS and CDR2 is YYNGEE in the germline V gene. The CDR3 is 17 residues long. The CDR3 is CASSQRVGTSGRDEQFF. The CDR3 bases are TGTGCCAGCAGCCAAAGAGTCGGGACTAGCGGGAGGGATGAGCAGTTCTTC. The full variable domain, rest sourced from reference TRBV9 and TRBJ2-1, is DSGVTQTPKHLITATGQRVTLRCSPRSGDLSVYWYQQSLDQGLQFLIQYYNGEERAKGNILERFSAQQFPDLHSELNLSSLELGDSALYFCASSQRVGTSGRDEQFFGPGTRLTVL.

This chain uses TRBV20-1 with TRBJ1-2; D gene unclear. Germline V gives CDR1 DFQATT, CDR2 SNEGSKA (reference sequence). V was clipped by 4 bases and J by 0 bases, with 6 bases between them. The CDR3 totals 12 residues. The DNA of the CDR3 is TGCAGTGCTATTGACACTAACTATGGCTACACCTTC. Encoded protein: CSAIDTNYGYTF.

V gene TRBV28 combines with J gene TRBJ1-1; D is unclear. This CDR3 is built from 12 residues. CDR1 MDHEN and CDR2 SYDVKM come from the germline V gene. V dropped 5 bases and J dropped 11 bases, with 15 bases sitting between them. CDR3 region: CASSGVEEVAFF. The CDR3 nucleotides are TGTGCCAGCAGTGGGGTAGAGGAGGTGGCTTTCTTT.

The chain combines TRBV5-1 with TRBJ2-7; 8 bases match TRBD2. Losses at the gene ends were 6 bases for V and 3 bases for J; bases not matched to a gene: 5. The CDR3 covers 13 residues. CDR1 and CDR2 from the germline V gene are SGHRS and YFSETQ. Here the CDR3 DNA reads TGCGCCAGCAAGTTTAGCGGGAACTACGAGCAGTACTTC. Translated, it gives CASKFSGNYEQYF.

This clone was picked up a small number of times. In nucleotides, the CDR3 is TGTGCCAGCAGTTACTCTCAGGGGGATGAAAAACTGTTTTTT. It codes for CASSYSQGDEKLFF. The rearrangement joins TRBV6-5 to TRBJ1-4; 7 positions agree with TRBD1. The CDR3 totals 14 residues. V shed 0 bases and J 6 bases; nucleotides not matched to a gene: 1. CDR1 is MNHEY, CDR2 SVGAGI, per germline.

This chain connects TRBV13 to TRBJ2-7; D possibly corresponds to TRBD1 (5 bases). V lost 5 bases and J 1 base, leaving 15 bases between the germline ends. Germline-derived CDR1 and CDR2 are PRHDT and FYEKMQ (reference sequence). The CDR3 has 15 amino acids. The CDR3 DNA reads TGTGCCAGCAGCCGATTGTCAGGGTTATCCTACGAGCAGTACTTC. Translating it yields CASSRLSGLSYEQYF.

The chain couples TRBV15 to TRBJ1-6, with 8 bases matching TRBD1. Germline lookup yields CDR1 LNHNV and CDR2 YYDKDF (reference sequence). The CDR3 runs to 14 residues. V dropped 3 bases and J dropped 11; count of bases not matched to a gene: 6. The CDR3 here is CATSRDRDFAPLHF. CDR3 sequence (DNA): TGTGCCACCAGCAGGGACAGGGATTTTGCACCCCTCCACTTT. Using reference TRBV15 and TRBJ1-6 for the parts outside the CDR3, the full variable domain is DAMVIQNPRYQVTQFGKPVTLSCSQTLNHNVMYWYQQKSSQAPKLLFHYYDKDFNNEADTPDNFQSRRPNTSFCFLDIRSPGLGDTAMYLCATSRDRDFAPLHFGNGTRLTVT.

The chain employs TRBV9 and TRBJ2-6; 7 positions match TRBD1. V lost 4 bases to trimming and J lost 0 bases; unmatched junction nucleotides: 10. Germline V gene lookup returns CDR1 SGDLS and CDR2 YYNGEE. The CDR3 extends over 18 amino acids. CDR3 loop: CASSPAGTEFSGANVLTF. The DNA for the CDR3 is TGTGCCAGCAGCCCCGCCGGGACAGAATTCTCTGGGGCCAACGTCCTGACTTTC.

The chain is built from TRBV5-1 and TRBJ1-2, with D hard to call. Deletions cut 3 bases from V and 6 bases from J, with 15 bases between. From germline, CDR1 is SGHRS and CDR2 YFSETQ. The CDR3 contains 14 residues. CDR3 nucleotides: TGCGCCAGCAGCTCGCTCGTCAACGCGGATGGCTACACCTTC. Amino acids: CASSSLVNADGYTF. The full variable domain, in which reference TRBV5-1 and TRBJ1-2 provide the parts outside the CDR3, is KAGVTQTPRYLIKTRGQQVTLSCSPISGHRSVSWYQQTPGQGLQFLFEYFSETQRNKGNFPGRFSGRQFSNSRSEMNVSTLELGDSALYLCASSSLVNADGYTFGSGTRLTVV.

The sample holds one count of this clone. V is TRBV6-2 or TRBV6-3 and J is TRBJ2-7, with 9 positions matching TRBD1. This CDR3 region has 14 residues. V shed 6 bases, J shed 3 bases, and the junction held 6 bases outside the gene matches. From germline, CDR1 is MNHEY and CDR2 SVGEGT. Here the CDR3 reads CASSTGTGNYEQYF. The CDR3 DNA is TGTGCCAGCAGCACCGGGACAGGGAACTACGAGCAGTACTTC.

V and J are TRBV18 and TRBJ1-3; 7 nucleotides align to TRBD1. CDR1 and CDR2 (germline): KGHSH, LQKENI. V gave up 3 bases and J gave up 2 bases; unmatched junction bases: 1. CDR3 length equals 14 residues. This CDR3 reads CASSPGTAGNTIYF. CDR3 nucleotides: TGTGCCAGCTCACCGGGGACAGCTGGAAACACCATATATTTT.

This clone was observed once. The rearrangement uses TRBV11-2 and TRBJ2-2; D remains ambiguous. In germline, CDR1 is SGHAT, CDR2 FQNNGV. Trimming removed 2 bases from V and 3 bases from J, with 4 bases in between. The CDR3 loop spans 13 amino acids. CDR3 nucleotide sequence: TGTGCCAGCAGCTTAACAGACACCGGGGAGCTGTTTTTT. Protein sequence: CASSLTDTGELFF.

The chain combines TRBV2 with TRBJ1-1; D gene uncertain. The CDR3 has 12 residues. The germline gives CDR1 SNHLY, CDR2 FYNNEI. V dropped 7 bases and J dropped 8 bases, with 14 bases sitting between them. The CDR3 loop reads CASKSFRREAFF. DNA of the CDR3: TGTGCCAGCAAGTCCTTCCGGCGGGAAGCTTTCTTT.